This T cell receptor beta chain is from a study of a mutant IDH1 vaccine in newly diagnosed glioma. The time point denotes: week 23, last vaccination. Doses comprised 300 ug of mutant IDH1 20-mer peptide each, plus topical imiquimod. About this clone: Its target is not known.

Sequencing was performed with immunoSEQ multiplex PCR; in TCRdb, only in-frame clones are kept and a portion is missing. The sample lists some 29,000 clones, about four fifths seen once, with under 20% in the top ten. Germline-derived CDR1 and CDR2 are MNHNS and SASEGT. This CDR3 comprises 14 residues. V shed 4 bases and J 6 bases; nucleotides not matched to a gene: 5. The receptor's source is a woman aged 25 to 39 with glioma. The chain has TRBV6-1 and TRBJ1-2; 10 bases are shared with TRBD1. The input for sequencing was PBMCs, taken from a glioma patient whose treatment included an IDH1 peptide vaccine. The CDR3, as DNA: TGTGCCAGCAGTGCGAGGGGACAGGGGCATGGCTACACCTTC. Protein product: CASSARGQGHGYTF.